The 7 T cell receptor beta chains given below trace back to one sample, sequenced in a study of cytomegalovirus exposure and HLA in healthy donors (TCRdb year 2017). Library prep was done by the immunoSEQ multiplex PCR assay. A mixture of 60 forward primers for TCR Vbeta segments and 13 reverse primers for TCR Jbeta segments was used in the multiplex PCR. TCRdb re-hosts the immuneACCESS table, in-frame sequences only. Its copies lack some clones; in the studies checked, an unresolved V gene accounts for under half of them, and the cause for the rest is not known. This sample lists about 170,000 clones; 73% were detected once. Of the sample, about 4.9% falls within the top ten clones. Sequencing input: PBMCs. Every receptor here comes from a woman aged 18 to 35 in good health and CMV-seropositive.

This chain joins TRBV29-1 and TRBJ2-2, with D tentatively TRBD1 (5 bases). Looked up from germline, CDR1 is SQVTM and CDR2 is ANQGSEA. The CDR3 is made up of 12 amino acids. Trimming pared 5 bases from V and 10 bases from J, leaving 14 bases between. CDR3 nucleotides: TGCAGCGTTAACCAGGGCCTCTCGGAGCTGTTTTTT. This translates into CSVNQGLSELFF.

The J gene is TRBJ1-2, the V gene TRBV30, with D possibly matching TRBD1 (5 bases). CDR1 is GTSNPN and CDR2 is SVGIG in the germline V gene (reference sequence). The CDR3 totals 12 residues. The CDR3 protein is CAGGEGEKGYTF. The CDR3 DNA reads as TGTGCTGGGGGGGAAGGGGAGAAGGGCTACACCTTC.

Here the CDR3 DNA reads TGTGCCAGCGGGGACTGGTTGAACACTGAAGCTTTCTTT. This sequence encodes CASGDWLNTEAFF. The chain employs TRBV7-2 and TRBJ1-1; weak D call: TRBD1 (5 bases). Germline V gene lookup returns CDR1 SGHTA and CDR2 FQGNSA. The CDR3 consists of 13 residues. V lost 8 bases and J lost 0, with 10 bases in between.

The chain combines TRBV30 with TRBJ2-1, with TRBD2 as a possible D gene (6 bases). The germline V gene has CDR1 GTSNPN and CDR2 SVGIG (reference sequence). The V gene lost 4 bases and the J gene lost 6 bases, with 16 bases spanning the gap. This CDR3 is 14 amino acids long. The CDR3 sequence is CAWTGGGLFNEQFF. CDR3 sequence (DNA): TGTGCCTGGACCGGGGGTGGATTATTCAATGAGCAGTTCTTC.

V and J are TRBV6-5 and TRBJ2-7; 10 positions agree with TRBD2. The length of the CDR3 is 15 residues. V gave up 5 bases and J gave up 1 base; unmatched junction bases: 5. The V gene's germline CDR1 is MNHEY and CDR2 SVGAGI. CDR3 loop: CASSPWTSGSYEQYF. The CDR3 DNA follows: TGTGCCAGCAGTCCCTGGACTAGCGGATCCTACGAGCAGTACTTC.

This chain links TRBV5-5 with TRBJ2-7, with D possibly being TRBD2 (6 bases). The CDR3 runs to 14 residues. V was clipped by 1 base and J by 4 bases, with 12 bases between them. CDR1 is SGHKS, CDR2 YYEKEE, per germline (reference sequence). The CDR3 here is CASSLPSGVYEQYF. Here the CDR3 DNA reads TGTGCCAGCAGCTTGCCCTCGGGAGTTTACGAGCAGTACTTC.

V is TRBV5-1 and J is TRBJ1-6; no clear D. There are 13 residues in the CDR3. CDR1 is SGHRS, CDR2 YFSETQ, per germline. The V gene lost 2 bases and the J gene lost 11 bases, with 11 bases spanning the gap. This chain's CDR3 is CASSLSTAPPLHF. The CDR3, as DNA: TGCGCCAGCAGCTTATCGACTGCACCACCCCTCCACTTT.